A selection of T cell receptor beta chains follows, all from one sample in a study of PD-1 blockade in classical Hodgkin lymphoma. Data came from immunoSEQ multiplex PCR; TCRdb stores just in-frame clones and leaves some out. The sample holds 130,000 to 150,000 clones, under 85% seen once. Specimen: peripheral blood mononuclear cells (PBMCs), collected before the second cycle of nivolumab. All receptors come from a human donor with classical Hodgkin lymphoma. CDR3s include the opening cysteine and the closing phenylalanine or tryptophan. D genes are given only for firm matches. The size entry is marked missing in some rows and otherwise reads once, few, many or a size class.

>TRBV27|once|TRBJ2-7|.
CASRARDTTDEQYF
TGTGCCAGCAGGGCCCGGGACACGACCGACGAGCAGTACTTC
>TRBV4-2|.|TRBJ1-2|.
CASSQEYNANYGYTF
TGTGCCAGCAGCCAAGAGTACAACGCTAACTATGGCTACACCTTC
>TRBV6-6|.|TRBJ2-1|.
CASGGLGGNEQFF
TGTGCCAGCGGTGGACTAGGGGGAAATGAGCAGTTCTTC
>TRBV6-1|few|TRBJ1-5|TRBD1
CASSGTGGPTYQPQHF
TGTGCCAGCAGTGGGACAGGGGGCCCAACCTATCAGCCCCAGCATTTT
>TRBV5-1|.|TRBJ2-7|.
CASSPLGGTYEQYF
TGCGCCAGCAGCCCACTAGGGGGAACCTACGAGCAGTACTTC
>TRBV6-1|once|TRBJ1-3|.
CASSEKGQNSGNTIYF
TGTGCCAGCAGTGAGAAGGGTCAGAACTCTGGAAACACCATATATTTT
>TRBV6-1|.|TRBJ1-2|.
CAVASGNGYTF
TGTGCCGTAGCTTCAGGGAATGGCTACACCTTC
>TRBV7-9|.|TRBJ1-4|.
CASSLALGGANEKLFF
TGTGCCAGCAGCTTAGCGTTGGGAGGGGCTAATGAAAAACTGTTTTTT
>TRBV2|medium-sized|TRBJ1-2|.
CASSEDWRGSGGYTF
TGTGCCAGCAGTGAAGATTGGCGGGGTTCGGGTGGCTACACCTTC
>TRBV9|once|TRBJ1-1|TRBD1
CASSVDPGGTTEAFF
TGTGCCAGCAGCGTAGATCCAGGGGGCACCACTGAAGCTTTCTTT
>TRBV5-1|.|TRBJ2-5|.
CASSLVGYETQYF
TGCGCCAGCAGCTTGGTTGGATATGAGACCCAGTACTTC
>TRBV11-2|.|TRBJ2-7|.
CASSFSGAQYEQYF
TGTGCCAGCAGCTTCTCTGGGGCGCAGTACGAGCAGTACTTC
>TRBV19|.|TRBJ1-3|.
CASSRELGQLRGNTIYF
TGTGCCAGTAGCCGTGAATTGGGACAACTAAGAGGAAACACCATATATTTT
>TRBV27|.|TRBJ2-1|.
CAISGRGSYNEQFF
TGTGCCATTTCGGGGAGGGGGAGTTACAATGAGCAGTTCTTC
>TRBV5-1|.|TRBJ2-5|TRBD1
CASSFNVQGASETQYF
TGCGCCAGCAGCTTCAATGTCCAGGGGGCATCGGAGACCCAGTACTTC
>TRBV25-1|.|TRBJ2-3|.
CASSEQGRPSTDTQYF
TGTGCCAGCAGTGAACAGGGACGGCCTAGCACAGATACGCAGTATTTT
>TRBV5-1|once|TRBJ2-7|TRBD2
CASSQRTSESYEQYF
TGCGCCAGCAGCCAACGGACTAGCGAGTCTTACGAGCAGTACTTC
>TRBV7-3|.|TRBJ2-1|.
CASSLSPSAGSLNEQFF
TGCGCCAGCAGTTTAAGCCCCTCTGCTGGGAGTCTCAATGAGCAGTTCTTC
>TRBV5-1|.|TRBJ2-7|TRBD1
CASTPAVGTGAYEQYF
TGCGCCAGCACCCCCGCGGTAGGGACAGGGGCTTACGAGCAGTACTTC
>TRBV5-4|.|TRBJ2-3|.
CASSRGQRPSTDTQYF
TGTGCCAGCAGCCGAGGACAGCGACCTAGCACAGATACGCAGTATTTT